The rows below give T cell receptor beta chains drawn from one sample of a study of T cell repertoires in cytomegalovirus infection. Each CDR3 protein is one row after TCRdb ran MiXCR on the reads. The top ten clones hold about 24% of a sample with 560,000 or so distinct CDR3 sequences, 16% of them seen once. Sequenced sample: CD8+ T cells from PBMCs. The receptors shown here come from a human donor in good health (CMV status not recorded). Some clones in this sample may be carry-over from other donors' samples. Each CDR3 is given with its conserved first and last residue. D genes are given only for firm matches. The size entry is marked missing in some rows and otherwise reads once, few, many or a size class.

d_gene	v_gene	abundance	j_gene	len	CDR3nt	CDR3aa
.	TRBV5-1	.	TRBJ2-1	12	TGCGCCAGCAGCTTGACCCCCAATGAGCAGTTCTTC	CASSLTPNEQFF
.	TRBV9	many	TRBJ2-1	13	TGTGCCAGCAGCGCTCTACTAGATTATGAGCAGTTCTTC	CASSALLDYEQFF
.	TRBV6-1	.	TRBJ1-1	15	TGTGCCAGCAGTCCCCCAGGGACGGTGAACACTGAAGCTTTCTTT	CASSPPGTVNTEAFF
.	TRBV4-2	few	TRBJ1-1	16	TGTGCCAGCAGCCAAGGGGACCTAGGGGGGGACACTGAAGCTTTCTTT	CASSQGDLGGDTEAFF
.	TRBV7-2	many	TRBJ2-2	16	TGTGCCAGCAGCCCAGTAGGAGGAGGTCACACCGGGGAGCTGTTTTTT	CASSPVGGGHTGELFF
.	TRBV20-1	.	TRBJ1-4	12	TGCAGTGCACCTGGACCTAGAGAAAAACTGTTTTTT	CSAPGPREKLFF
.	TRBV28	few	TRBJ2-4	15	TGTGCCAGCAGTCCTACAGGGCTGGCCAAAAACATTCAGTACTTC	CASSPTGLAKNIQYF
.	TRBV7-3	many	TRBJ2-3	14	TGTGCCAGCAGCTTAGCGGGCCTCACAGATACGCAGTATTTT	CASSLAGLTDTQYF
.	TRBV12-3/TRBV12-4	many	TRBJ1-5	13	TGTGCCAGCAAGCTACAGGGCGGGCAGCCCCAGCATTTT	CASKLQGGQPQHF
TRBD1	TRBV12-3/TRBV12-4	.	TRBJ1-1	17	TGTGCCAGCAGTCTTCCGCCGGGACAGGATCACGAAACTGAAGCTTTCTTT	CASSLPPGQDHETEAFF
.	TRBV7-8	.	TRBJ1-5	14	TGTGCCAGCAGCTTTCTAGGGGTTGGGGAGCCCCAGCATTTT	CASSFLGVGEPQHF
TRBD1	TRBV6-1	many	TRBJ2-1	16	TGTGCCAGCAGGGGGACAGGGGGAAAGTCCTACAATGAGCAGTTCTTC	CASRGTGGKSYNEQFF
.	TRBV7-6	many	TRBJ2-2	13	TGTGCCAGCAGCTTGACAGGTCCCGGGGAGCTGTTTTTT	CASSLTGPGELFF
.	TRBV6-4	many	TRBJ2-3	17	TGTGCCAGCACTGGGTGGGACTCCATAGGGAGCACAGATACGCAGTATTTT	CASTGWDSIGSTDTQYF
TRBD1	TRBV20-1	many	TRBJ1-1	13	TGCAGTGTATACAGGGGGTCGGACACTGAAGCTTTCTTT	CSVYRGSDTEAFF
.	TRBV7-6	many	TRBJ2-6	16	TGTGCCAGCAGCTACCGGGGCCCCTCTGGGGCCAACGTCCTGACTTTC	CASSYRGPSGANVLTF
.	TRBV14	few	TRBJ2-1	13	TGTGCCAGCAGCCAATCCCGAGGTAATGAGCAGTTCTTC	CASSQSRGNEQFF
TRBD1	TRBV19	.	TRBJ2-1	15	TGTGCCAGTAGATGGGGGGACAGGGGGCCGGATGAGCAGTTCTTC	CASRWGDRGPDEQFF
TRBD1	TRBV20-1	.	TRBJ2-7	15	TGCAGTGCTAGATCCCGGGACAGGGGCTCCTACGAGCAGTACTTC	CSARSRDRGSYEQYF
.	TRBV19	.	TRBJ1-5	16	TGTGCCAGTAGCCCTGGACGGGGAGGTAGCAATCAGCCCCAGCATTTT	CASSPGRGGSNQPQHF
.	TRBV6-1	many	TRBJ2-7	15	TGTGCCAGCAGTGAATGGGCAGGGGCGTCCAACGAGCAGTACTTC	CASSEWAGASNEQYF
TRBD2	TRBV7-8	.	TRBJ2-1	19	TGTGCCAGAAGCTCAAAGTCACCAAATAGCGGGGATACCTACAATGAGCAGTGCTTC	CARSSKSPNSGDTYNEQCF
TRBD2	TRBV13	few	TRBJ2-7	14	TGTGCCAGCAGCTTAGCTCTAGCGGCTTACGAGCAGTACTTC	CASSLALAAYEQYF
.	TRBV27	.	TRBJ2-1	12	TGTGCCAGCAGTTGGTTGGGGAATGAGCAGTTCTTC	CASSWLGNEQFF
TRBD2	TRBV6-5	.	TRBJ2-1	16	TGTGCCAGCAGTAAATATAGCGGGAGATCCTACAATGAGCAGTTCTTC	CASSKYSGRSYNEQFF
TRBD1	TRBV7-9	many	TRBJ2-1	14	TGTGCCAGCAGCCCTACAGGGGTAGGCAATGAGCAGTTCTTC	CASSPTGVGNEQFF
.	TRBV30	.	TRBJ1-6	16	TGTGCCTGGAGTGTGCAGGGCCCCTCCTATAATTCACCCCTCCACTTT	CAWSVQGPSYNSPLHF
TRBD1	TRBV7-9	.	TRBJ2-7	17	TGTGCCAGCAGCCACCCCGAGCAGGGGGCGATTGGCTACGAGCAGTACTTC	CASSHPEQGAIGYEQYF
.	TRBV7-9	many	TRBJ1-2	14	TGTGCCAGCAGTTCAATTGACAGCGGAGTTGGCTACACCTTC	CASSSIDSGVGYTF
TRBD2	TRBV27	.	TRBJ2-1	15	TGTGCCAGCAGTAGACTAGCGGGAACTAACAATGAGCAGTTCTTC	CASSRLAGTNNEQFF
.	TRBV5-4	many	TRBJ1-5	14	TGTGCCAGCAGCTTGATGGCAGGGAAGCAGCCCCAGCATTTT	CASSLMAGKQPQHF
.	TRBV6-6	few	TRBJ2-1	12	TGTGCCAGCAGTCCGACAGTCAATGAGCAGTTCTTC	CASSPTVNEQFF
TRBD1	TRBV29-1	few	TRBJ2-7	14	TGCAGCGTTGAAGGACAGGGGACTCGTTACGAGCAGTACTTC	CSVEGQGTRYEQYF
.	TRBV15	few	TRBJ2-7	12	TGTGCCACCAGCAGAGAAGATTACGAGCAGTACTTC	CATSREDYEQYF
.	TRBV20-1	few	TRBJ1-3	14	TGCAGTGCTGACCAGGGGAGGGCTGGAAACACCATATATTTT	CSADQGRAGNTIYF
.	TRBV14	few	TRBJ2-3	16	TGTGCCAGCAGCCAAGATTTGAGGTGGGGCACAGATACGCAGTATTTT	CASSQDLRWGTDTQYF
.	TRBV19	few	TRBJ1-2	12	TGTGCCAGCTCAGGACTGGAGCGTGGCTACACCTTC	CASSGLERGYTF
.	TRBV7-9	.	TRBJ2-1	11	TGTGCCAGCAGCTTATCGATTCAGCAGTTCTTC	CASSLSIQQFF
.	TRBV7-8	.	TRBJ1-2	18	TGTGCCAGCAGCGTAGCGGTGGAGGGGGGCCAGCCGGTTTATGTCTACACCTTC	CASSVAVEGGQPVYVYTF
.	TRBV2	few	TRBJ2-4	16	TGTGCCAGCACTCCGGGCACTCGCCCCCCCAAAAACATTCAGTACTTC	CASTPGTRPPKNIQYF
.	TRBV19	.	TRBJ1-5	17	TGTGCCAGTAGCCTTCGGGGAGACAGTAATAGCAATCAGCCCCAGCATTTT	CASSLRGDSNSNQPQHF
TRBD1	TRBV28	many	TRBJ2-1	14	TGTGCCAGCAGTTCCGCCGGGACAGGGGGCGAGCAGTTCTTC	CASSSAGTGGEQFF
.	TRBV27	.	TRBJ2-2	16	TGTGCCAGCAGTGGTCGGAACAACCGGAACACCGGGGAGCTGTTTTTT	CASSGRNNRNTGELFF
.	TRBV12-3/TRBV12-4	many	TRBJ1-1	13	TGTGCCAGCAGCTTGAACCGAAACACTGAAGCTTTCTTT	CASSLNRNTEAFF
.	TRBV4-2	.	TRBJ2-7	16	TGTGCCAGCAGCCAAGGGTCGGTTGCAAGCTCCTACGAGCAGTACTTC	CASSQGSVASSYEQYF
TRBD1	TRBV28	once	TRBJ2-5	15	TGTGCCAGCACCTACCCGGACAGGGTGGGAGAGACCCAGTACTTC	CASTYPDRVGETQYF